The present TCR beta chain was sequenced within a study of blood T cell repertoires in COVID-19 (dated by TCRdb to 2019 to 2021). Notes on the research overall: Collaborator samples came from the United States, Italy and Spain and covered acute and convalescent phases of COVID-19. The material from the prospective study consisted of cDNA or gDNA derived from T cells, B-cell-depleted T cells, or PBMCs. Deeply sampled blood TCRbeta repertoires from subjects exposed to, actively infected with, or recovered from COVID-19 were included in the dataset. The repertoires were released in a freely available public database intended as a resource for research on the immune response to SARS-CoV-2. The samples were drawn from two sources: the first 160 participants of the ongoing ImmuneRACE study, and 950 to 1,500 subjects contributed by 6 global collaborators. The sample metadata nearly always contained a de-identified subject ID, COVID-19 status, age in years and sex. Where available, HLA class I and class II types were taken from metadata supplied by the sample provider and were not determined by assay-based typing. Broader findings and caveats from the paper: The amount of clinical and demographic metadata varied by source and participant and was provided uncurated.

TCRbeta CDR3 regions were amplified from genomic DNA by means of the immunoSEQ Assay, a bias-controlled multiplex PCR. The source study handled its data this way. Within the assay, amplification of reference gene primers was used to estimate how many nucleated cells each sample contained. To quantify the absolute abundance of each unique TCRbeta CDR3 rearrangement, sequence reads were collapsed and filtered. For each sample, productive Simpson clonality was calculated as the square root of Simpson's diversity index over productive rearrangements. TCRdb took over this immuneACCESS table, retaining in-frame rearrangements with V and J assigned. Such tables are incomplete; in checked studies, under half of the missing clones stem from an unresolved V gene, and the remainder is unexplained. The V and J calls and the clone size are those of that table, but D and trimming were determined from the DNA. This sample is represented by 100,000 or so clones; 75% to 90% of them were singletons. The ten biggest clones cover approximately 13% of the sample.

A word on this clone: There is no known antigen for this receptor. No base quality values were provided; no much bigger clone lies one nucleotide off.

Whole blood was collected in K2EDTA tubes by collaborating institutions according to the institutions' own protocols. For TCRbeta analysis, collaborators shipped samples as frozen whole blood, isolated PBMCs, or DNA extracted from either of those sample types. The source material was peripheral blood. This sequence was found in a human donor in a cohort sampled during active COVID-19.

CDR3 sequence: CASSLGAPYEQYF. The nucleotides are TGTGCCAGCTCACTAGGGGCCCCTTACGAGCAGTACTTC. Recombination linked TRBV18 to TRBJ2-7; a tentative D match to TRBD1 spans 5 bases. Spanning cysteine to phenylalanine, the CDR3 consists of 13 amino acids. Only the CDR3 part of the read is kept: 39 bases, read in frame from the first base. V loses 4 bases, J loses 4 bases, and the germline ends lie 11 bases apart. CDR1 and CDR2, looked up from the germline V gene, are KGHSH and LQKENI.